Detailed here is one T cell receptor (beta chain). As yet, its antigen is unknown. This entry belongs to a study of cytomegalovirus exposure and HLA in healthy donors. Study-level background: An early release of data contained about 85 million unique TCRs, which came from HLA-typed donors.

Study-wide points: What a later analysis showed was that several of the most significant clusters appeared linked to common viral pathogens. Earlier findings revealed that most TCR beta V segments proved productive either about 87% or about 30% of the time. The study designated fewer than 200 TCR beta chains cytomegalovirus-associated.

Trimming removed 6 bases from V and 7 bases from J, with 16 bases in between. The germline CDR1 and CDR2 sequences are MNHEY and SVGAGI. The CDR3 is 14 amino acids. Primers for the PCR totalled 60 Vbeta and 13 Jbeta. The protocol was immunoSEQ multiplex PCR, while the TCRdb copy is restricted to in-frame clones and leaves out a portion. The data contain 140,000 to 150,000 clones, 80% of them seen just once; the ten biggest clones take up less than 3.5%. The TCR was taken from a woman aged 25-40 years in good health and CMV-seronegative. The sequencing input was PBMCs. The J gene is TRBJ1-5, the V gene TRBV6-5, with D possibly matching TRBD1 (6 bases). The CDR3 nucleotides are TGTGCCAGCAGGAGCCGGGACACCCGCCAGCCCCAGCATTTT. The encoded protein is CASRSRDTRQPQHF.